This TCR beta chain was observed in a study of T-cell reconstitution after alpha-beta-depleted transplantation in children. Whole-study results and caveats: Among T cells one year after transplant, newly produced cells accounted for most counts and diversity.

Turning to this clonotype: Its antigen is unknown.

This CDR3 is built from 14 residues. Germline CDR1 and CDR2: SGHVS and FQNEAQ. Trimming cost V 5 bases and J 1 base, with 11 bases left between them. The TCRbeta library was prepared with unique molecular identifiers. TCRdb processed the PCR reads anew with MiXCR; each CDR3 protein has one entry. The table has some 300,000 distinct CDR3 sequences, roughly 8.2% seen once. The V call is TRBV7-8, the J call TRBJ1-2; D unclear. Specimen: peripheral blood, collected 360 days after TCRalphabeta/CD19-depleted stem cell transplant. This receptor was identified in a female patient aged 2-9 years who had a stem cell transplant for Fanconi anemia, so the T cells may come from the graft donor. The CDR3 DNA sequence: TGTGCCAGCAGCCAAAATCCGGTTAACTATGGCTACACCTTC. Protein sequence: CASSQNPVNYGYTF.